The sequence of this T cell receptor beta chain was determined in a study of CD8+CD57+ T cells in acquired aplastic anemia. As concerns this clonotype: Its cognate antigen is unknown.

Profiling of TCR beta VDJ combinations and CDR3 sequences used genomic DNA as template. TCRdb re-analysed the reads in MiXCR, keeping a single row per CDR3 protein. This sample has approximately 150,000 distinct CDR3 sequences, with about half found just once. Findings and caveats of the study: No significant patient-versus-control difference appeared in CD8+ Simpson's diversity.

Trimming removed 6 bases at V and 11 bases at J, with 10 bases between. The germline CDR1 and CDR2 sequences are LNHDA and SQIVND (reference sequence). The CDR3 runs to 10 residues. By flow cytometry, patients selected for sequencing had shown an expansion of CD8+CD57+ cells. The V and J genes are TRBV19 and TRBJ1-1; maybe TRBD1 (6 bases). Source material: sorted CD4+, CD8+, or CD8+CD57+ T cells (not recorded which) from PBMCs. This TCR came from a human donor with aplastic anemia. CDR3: CASSMGAAFF. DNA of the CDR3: TGTGCCAGTAGCATGGGGGCGGCTTTCTTT.